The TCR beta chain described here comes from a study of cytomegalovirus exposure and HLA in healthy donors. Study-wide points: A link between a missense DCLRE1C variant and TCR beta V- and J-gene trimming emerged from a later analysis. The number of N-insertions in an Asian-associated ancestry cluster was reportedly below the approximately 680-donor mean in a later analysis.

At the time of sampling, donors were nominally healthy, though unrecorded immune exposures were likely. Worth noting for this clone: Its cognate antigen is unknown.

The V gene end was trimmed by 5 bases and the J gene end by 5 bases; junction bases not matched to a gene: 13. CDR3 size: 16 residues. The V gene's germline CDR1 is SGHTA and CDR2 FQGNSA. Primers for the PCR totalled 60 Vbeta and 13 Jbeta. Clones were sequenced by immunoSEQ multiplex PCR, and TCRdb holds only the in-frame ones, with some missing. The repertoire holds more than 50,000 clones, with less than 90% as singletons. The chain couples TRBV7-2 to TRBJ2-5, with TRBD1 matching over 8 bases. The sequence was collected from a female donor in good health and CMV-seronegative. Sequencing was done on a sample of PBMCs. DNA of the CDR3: TGTGCCAGCAGCCGGGACTCCGGGACAGGAGGGGAGACCCAGTACTTC. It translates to CASSRDSGTGGETQYF. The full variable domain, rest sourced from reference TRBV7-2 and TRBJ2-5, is GAGVSQSPSNKVTEKGKDVELRCDPISGHTALYWYRQSLGQGLEFLIYFQGNSAPDKSGLPSDRFSAERTGGSVSTLTIQRTQQEDSAVYLCASSRDSGTGGETQYFGPGTRLLVL.